The T cell receptor beta chain described here comes from a study of T cell changes during pregnancy in multiple sclerosis. Some clones are missing from TCRdb's copy, which holds only in-frame ones; the method was immunoSEQ multiplex PCR. The table shows about 68,000 clones, with about nine tenths occurring only once. The CDR3 runs to 15 residues. Germline V gene sequence: CDR1 MNHNY, CDR2 SVGAGI (reference sequence). V dropped 4 bases and J dropped 5; count of bases not matched to a gene: 4. Specimen: peripheral blood, collected in the third trimester of pregnancy. This TCR derives from a female donor with multiple sclerosis, enrolled in a pregnancy study. This chain uses TRBV6-6 with TRBJ2-2, with TRBD2 matching over 10 bases. CDR3 nucleotide sequence: TGTGCCAGCAGTTTTTCGGGACTAGCGACCGGGGAGCTGTTTTTT. Protein: CASSFSGLATGELFF.